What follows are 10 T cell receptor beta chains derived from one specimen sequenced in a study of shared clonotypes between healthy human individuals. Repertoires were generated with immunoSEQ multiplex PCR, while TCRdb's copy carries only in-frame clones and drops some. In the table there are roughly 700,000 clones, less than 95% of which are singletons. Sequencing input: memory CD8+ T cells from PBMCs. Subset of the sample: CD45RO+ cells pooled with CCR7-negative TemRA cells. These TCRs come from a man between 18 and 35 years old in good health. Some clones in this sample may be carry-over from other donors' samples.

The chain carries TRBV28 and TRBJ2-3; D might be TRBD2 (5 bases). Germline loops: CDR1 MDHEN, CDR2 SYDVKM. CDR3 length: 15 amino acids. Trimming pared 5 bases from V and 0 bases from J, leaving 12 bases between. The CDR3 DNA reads TGTGCCAGCAGTGAGAGCGGCACTAGCACAGATACGCAGTATTTT. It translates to CASSESGTSTDTQYF. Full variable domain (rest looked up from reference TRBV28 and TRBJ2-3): DVKVTQSSRYLVKRTGEKVFLECVQDMDHENMFWYRQDPGLGLRLIYFSYDVKMKEKGDIPEGYSVSREKKERFSLILESASTNQTSMYLCASSESGTSTDTQYFGPGTRLTVL.

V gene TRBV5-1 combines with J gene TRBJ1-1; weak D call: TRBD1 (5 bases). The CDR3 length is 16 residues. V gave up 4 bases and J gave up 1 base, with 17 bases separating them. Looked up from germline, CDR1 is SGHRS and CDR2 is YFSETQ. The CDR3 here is CASSPGTYIENTEAFF. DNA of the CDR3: TGCGCCAGCAGCCCGGGGACCTACATAGAGAACACTGAAGCTTTCTTT. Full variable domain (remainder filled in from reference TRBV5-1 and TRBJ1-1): KAGVTQTPRYLIKTRGQQVTLSCSPISGHRSVSWYQQTPGQGLQFLFEYFSETQRNKGNFPGRFSGRQFSNSRSEMNVSTLELGDSALYLCASSPGTYIENTEAFFGQGTRLTVV.

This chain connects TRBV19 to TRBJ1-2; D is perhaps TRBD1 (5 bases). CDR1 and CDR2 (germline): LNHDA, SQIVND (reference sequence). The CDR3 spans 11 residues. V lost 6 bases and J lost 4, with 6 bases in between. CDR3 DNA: TGTGCCAGTAGCGACAGCTATGGCTACACCTTC. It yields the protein CASSDSYGYTF. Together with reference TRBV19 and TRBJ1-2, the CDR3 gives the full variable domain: DGGITQSPKYLFRKEGQNVTLSCEQNLNHDAMYWYRQDPGQGLRLIYYSQIVNDFQKGDIAEGYSVSREKKESFPLTVTSAQKNPTAFYLCASSDSYGYTFGSGTRLTVV.

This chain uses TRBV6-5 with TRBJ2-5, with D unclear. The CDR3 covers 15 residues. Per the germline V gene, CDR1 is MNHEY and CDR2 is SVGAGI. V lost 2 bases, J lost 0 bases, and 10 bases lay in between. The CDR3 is CASSYGGDNQETQYF. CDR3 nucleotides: TGTGCCAGCAGTTACGGTGGTGATAACCAAGAGACCCAGTACTTC.

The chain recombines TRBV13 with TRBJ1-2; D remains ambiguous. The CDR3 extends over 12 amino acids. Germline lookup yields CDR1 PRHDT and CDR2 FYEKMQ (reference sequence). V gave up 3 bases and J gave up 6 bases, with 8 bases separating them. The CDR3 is CASSFGTDGYTF. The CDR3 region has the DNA TGTGCCAGCAGCTTCGGCACTGATGGCTACACCTTC.

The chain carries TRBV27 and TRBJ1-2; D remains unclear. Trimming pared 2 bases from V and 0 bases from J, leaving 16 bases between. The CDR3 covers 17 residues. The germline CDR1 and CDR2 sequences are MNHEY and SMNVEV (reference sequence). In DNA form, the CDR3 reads TGTGCCAGCAGTTTAAGGGCCCTAAACCTAGCTAACTATGGCTACACCTTC. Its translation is CASSLRALNLANYGYTF.

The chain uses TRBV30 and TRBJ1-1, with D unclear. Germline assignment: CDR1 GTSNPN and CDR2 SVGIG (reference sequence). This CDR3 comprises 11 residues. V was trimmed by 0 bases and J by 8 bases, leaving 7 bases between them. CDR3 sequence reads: CAWSVGVEAFF. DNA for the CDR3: TGTGCCTGGAGTGTTGGGGTGGAAGCTTTCTTT.

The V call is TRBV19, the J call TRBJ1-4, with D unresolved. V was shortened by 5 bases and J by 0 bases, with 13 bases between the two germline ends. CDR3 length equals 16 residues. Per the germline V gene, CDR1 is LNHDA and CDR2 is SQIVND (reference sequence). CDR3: CASSASAWATNEKLFF. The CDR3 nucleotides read TGTGCCAGTAGTGCCTCAGCCTGGGCAACTAATGAAAAACTGTTTTTT.

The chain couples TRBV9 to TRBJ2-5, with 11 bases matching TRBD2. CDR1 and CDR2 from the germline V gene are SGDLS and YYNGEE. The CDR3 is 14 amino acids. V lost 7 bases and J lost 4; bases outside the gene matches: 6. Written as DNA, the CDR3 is TGTGCCAGCGGAGACGGACTAGCGGGAGAGACCCAGTACTTC. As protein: CASGDGLAGETQYF.

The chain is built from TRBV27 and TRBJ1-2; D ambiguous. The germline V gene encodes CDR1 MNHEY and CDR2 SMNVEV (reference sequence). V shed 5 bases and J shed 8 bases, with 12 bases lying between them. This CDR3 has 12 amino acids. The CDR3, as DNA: TGTGCCAGCAGTGGAGATATGTGGGGCTACACCTTC. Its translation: CASSGDMWGYTF.